This T cell receptor (beta chain) stems from a study of T cells in Graves' hyperthyroidism and ophthalmopathy. Patients were excluded because of uncontrolled infection, other autoimmune disease, pregnancy or lactation. Thyroid ultrasound, orbital computed tomography, clinical symptoms, and serum thyroxine and TRAb underpinned diagnoses. Fresh peripheral blood, approximately 10 ml, yielded the PBMCs. Per germline, CDR1 SGHVS and CDR2 FNYEAQ. Deletions cut 6 bases from V and 6 bases from J, with 15 bases between. The CDR3 is 13 residues long. It was RNA transcripts that yielded the amplified TCR beta CDR3 regions. Researchers ran a first-round RT-PCR on the TCR CDR3 using the HTBI primer set. Via MiXCR, TCRdb re-called the multiplex PCR reads, giving one row per CDR3 protein. The table lists about 250,000 distinct CDR3 sequences, 22% of them singletons.

This receptor was obtained from a man aged 25-45 years with Graves' ophthalmopathy. The sample taken for sequencing was blood. V is TRBV7-6 and J is TRBJ2-7; D is ambiguous. The DNA for the CDR3 is TGTGCCAGCAGTTTCGGGCCTTCCGGCGAGCAGTACTTC. This codes for CASSFGPSGEQYF.